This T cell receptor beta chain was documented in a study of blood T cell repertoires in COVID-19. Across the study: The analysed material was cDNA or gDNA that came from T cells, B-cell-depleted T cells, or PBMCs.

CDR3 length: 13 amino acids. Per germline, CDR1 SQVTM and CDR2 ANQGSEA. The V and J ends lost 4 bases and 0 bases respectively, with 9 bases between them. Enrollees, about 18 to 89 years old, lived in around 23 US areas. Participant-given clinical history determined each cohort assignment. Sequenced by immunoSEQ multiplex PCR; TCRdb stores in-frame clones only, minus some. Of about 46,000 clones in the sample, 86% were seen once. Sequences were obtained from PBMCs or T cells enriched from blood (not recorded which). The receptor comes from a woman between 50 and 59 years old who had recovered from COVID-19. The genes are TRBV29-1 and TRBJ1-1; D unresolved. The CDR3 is CSVVKQLNTEAFF. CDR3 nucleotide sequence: TGCAGCGTTGTCAAACAGTTGAACACTGAAGCTTTCTTT.